This T cell receptor (beta chain) is drawn from a study of T cell clonality in common variable immunodeficiency (dated by TCRdb to between 2015 and 2017). Beyond this particular receptor, the publication reports: Increased TCRbeta clonality was found in CVID subjects compared with healthy controls (t-test p = 0.018), with the increase being most characteristic of about a third of subjects. It was noted by the authors that sequencing of the repertoires of T cell subpopulations would be needed to clarify the cause of the increased clonality in CVID. Even though DNA input was the same, control samples had an average of about 81,820 unique sequences each, compared with roughly 34,000 in CVID samples. Fewer TCRbeta clones were shared among CVID subjects than among healthy controls (p < 0.0001). Patient heterogeneity within the CVID cohort put limits on correlating repertoire features with clinical complications. CVID TCRbeta sequences were reported to have fewer deletions and N-nucleotide insertions and to lack highly modified clones with 13 or more V deletions.

Equivalent amounts of genomic DNA from CVID and control samples were used as sequencing input. For every sample, a 60 bp segment covering the rearranged TCRbeta CDR3 region was amplified and then sequenced. The immunoSEQ assay, a bias-corrected multiplex PCR combined with high-throughput sequencing, was used for TCRbeta amplification. Per the source publication's procedure: Each unique nucleotide sequence was treated as a clone and annotated with V, D and J genes, copy number and frequency. Sequences were labeled productive if in frame, and non-productive if out of frame or containing stop codons. As previously described, clonality was computed from Shannon's entropy. The predicted amino acid sequences of productive clones were used to derive mean CDR3 Kyte-Doolittle hydropathy. Scaled V gene usage was hierarchically clustered using Manhattan distance and complete linkage with the R hclust function. Sharing of clones by CDR3 amino acid sequence was evaluated by resampling 12 repertoires per group over 100 rounds. The repertoires were searched for approximately 70 published EBV-specific TCRbeta sequences and 200 to 300 published CMV-specific TCRbeta sequences. After a couple of CVID samples that produced fewer than 10,000 sequences were dropped from the analysis, a few dozen CVID repertoires remained. TCRdb provides this immuneACCESS table in a form limited to in-frame rearrangements. Some clones are lacking; in checked studies, under half of them reflect an unresolved V gene, and why the rest are absent is not known. That table furnishes V, J and clone size, whereas the DNA furnished D and trimming. In this sample, fewer than 75,000 clones appear, none counted once only. The ten biggest clones cover 1.7% of the sample.

This clone showed up many times. Its specific antigen is unknown. The read gets to within 3 residues of the CDR3 end, and the germline J gene fills in the rest. From the cysteine up to the phenylalanine, the CDR3 has a length of 19 residues. The DNA covers only part of the CDR3, 48 bases in frame from base 1. CDR1 and CDR2, looked up from the germline V gene, are LGHNA and YNFKEQ. V is pared back by 0 bases and J by 1 base, with 19 bases lying between the germline termini. Most of the CVID patients and most of the healthy controls were of Caucasian heritage. From each donor, roughly 5 to 8.5 ml of heparinized peripheral whole blood was collected. Genomic DNA from adults with common variable immune deficiency (CVID) and from healthy adult controls was used for sequencing of TCRbeta CDR3 repertoires. The control group comprised roughly 22 healthy adult volunteers, approximately 12 female and approximately ten male, aged about 23 to 75 years with a mean age of around 32. Diluted blood was density-centrifuged over Hypaque 1077 or Ficoll-Paque to isolate peripheral blood mononuclear cells. Unsorted mononuclear cells served as the source of genomic DNA, which was extracted either by Qiagen column purification or by a centrifugation-based method.

This clonotype was obtained from a person between 18 and 75 years old in good health. Sequencing was done on a sample of peripheral blood mononuclear cells. Recombination joined TRBV4-2 with TRBJ2-4; the D region possibly corresponds to TRBD1 (6 bases align). The CDR3: CASSQDTPTSDRAKNIQYF. The sequenced part of the CDR3 DNA is TGTGCCAGCAGCCAAGACACCCCAACCTCAGACAGGGCCAAAAACATT.